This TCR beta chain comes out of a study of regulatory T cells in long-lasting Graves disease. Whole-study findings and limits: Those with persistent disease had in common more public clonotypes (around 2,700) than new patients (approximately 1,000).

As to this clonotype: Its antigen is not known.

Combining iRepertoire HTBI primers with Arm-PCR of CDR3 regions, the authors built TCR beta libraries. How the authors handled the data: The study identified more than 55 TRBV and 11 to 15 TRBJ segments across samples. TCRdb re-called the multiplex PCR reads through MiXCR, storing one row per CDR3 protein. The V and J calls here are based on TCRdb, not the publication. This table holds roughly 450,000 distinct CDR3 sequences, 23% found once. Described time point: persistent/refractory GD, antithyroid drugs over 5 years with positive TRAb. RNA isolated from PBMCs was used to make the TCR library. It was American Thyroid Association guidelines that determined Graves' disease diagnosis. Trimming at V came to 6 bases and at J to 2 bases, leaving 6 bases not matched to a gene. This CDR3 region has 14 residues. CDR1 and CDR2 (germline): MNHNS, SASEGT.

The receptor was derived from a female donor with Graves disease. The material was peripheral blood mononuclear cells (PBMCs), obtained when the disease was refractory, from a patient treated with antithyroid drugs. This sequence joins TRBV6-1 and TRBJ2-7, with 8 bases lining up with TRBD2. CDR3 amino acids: CASRNREGAYEQYF. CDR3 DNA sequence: TGTGCCAGCAGGAATCGGGAGGGGGCCTACGAGCAGTACTTC.